The rows below give T cell receptor beta chains drawn from one sample of a study of blood T cell repertoires in COVID-19. Repertoires were generated with immunoSEQ multiplex PCR, while TCRdb's copy carries only in-frame clones and drops some. The table has around 300,000 clones, roughly 85% seen once. What was sequenced was peripheral blood. The source of these receptors is a woman aged 25 to 45 with active or convalescent COVID-19. CDR3s include the opening cysteine and the closing phenylalanine or tryptophan. A D gene is named only where the DNA matches it firmly. Not every row has a clone size; where given, it reads once, few, many or a size class.

j_call: TRBJ1-2
v_call: TRBV15
d_call: NA
clone_size: NA
cdr3_aa: CATSRQEDYGYTF
cdr3_nt: TGTGCCACCAGTCGACAGGAAGACTATGGCTACACCTTC

j_call: TRBJ2-2
v_call: TRBV6-4
d_call: TRBD1
clone_size: NA
cdr3_aa: CASSERTGVLNTGELFF
cdr3_nt: TGTGCCAGCAGTGAAAGGACAGGGGTCCTTAACACCGGGGAGCTGTTTTTT

j_call: TRBJ1-5
v_call: TRBV30
d_call: NA
clone_size: once
cdr3_aa: CAWSGEVGQPQHF
cdr3_nt: TGTGCCTGGAGTGGAGAGGTTGGGCAGCCCCAGCATTTT

j_call: TRBJ2-3
v_call: TRBV6-4
d_call: TRBD2
clone_size: NA
cdr3_aa: CASSDGSGGHTDTQYF
cdr3_nt: TGTGCCAGCAGTGACGGTAGCGGGGGGCACACAGATACGCAGTATTTT

j_call: TRBJ2-2
v_call: TRBV4-3
d_call: TRBD1
clone_size: once
cdr3_aa: CASSRDRGKVGELFF
cdr3_nt: TGCGCCAGCAGCCGGGACAGGGGGAAGGTCGGGGAGCTGTTTTTT

j_call: TRBJ1-2
v_call: TRBV7-2
d_call: TRBD1
clone_size: NA
cdr3_aa: CASSPTGGVFSNYGYTF
cdr3_nt: TGTGCCAGCAGCCCCACAGGGGGCGTATTCTCTAACTATGGCTACACCTTC

j_call: TRBJ2-5
v_call: TRBV11-3
d_call: TRBD2
clone_size: NA
cdr3_aa: CASSLVAGPGRETQYF
cdr3_nt: TGTGCCAGCAGCTTAGTAGCGGGTCCCGGCAGGGAGACCCAGTACTTC

j_call: TRBJ1-2
v_call: TRBV4-3
d_call: TRBD1
clone_size: NA
cdr3_aa: CASSQNPGQGIYGYTF
cdr3_nt: TGCGCCAGCAGCCAAAATCCGGGACAGGGAATTTATGGCTACACCTTC

j_call: TRBJ1-1
v_call: TRBV19
d_call: TRBD1
clone_size: NA
cdr3_aa: CASSSALAGGAYSTEAFF
cdr3_nt: TGTGCCAGTAGTTCAGCCCTAGCAGGGGGCGCGTATAGCACTGAAGCTTTCTTT

j_call: TRBJ2-5
v_call: TRBV5-1
d_call: TRBD2
clone_size: NA
cdr3_aa: CASSRTSGIETQYF
cdr3_nt: TGCGCCAGCAGCCGGACTAGCGGAATAGAGACCCAGTACTTC

j_call: TRBJ1-3
v_call: TRBV5-6
d_call: TRBD1
clone_size: NA
cdr3_aa: CASSWTGQGNTIYF
cdr3_nt: TGTGCCAGCAGCTGGACAGGGCAGGGAAACACCATATATTTT

j_call: TRBJ2-2
v_call: TRBV6-2/TRBV6-3
d_call: TRBD2
clone_size: NA
cdr3_aa: CASSYQGGLAGIGELFF
cdr3_nt: TGTGCCAGCAGTTACCAAGGGGGACTAGCGGGGATCGGGGAGCTGTTTTTT

j_call: TRBJ1-2
v_call: TRBV18
d_call: TRBD1
clone_size: few
cdr3_aa: CASSPLGQGDYGYTF
cdr3_nt: TGTGCCAGCTCACCACTGGGACAGGGGGACTATGGCTACACCTTC

j_call: TRBJ2-3
v_call: TRBV7-2
d_call: NA
clone_size: NA
cdr3_aa: CASSIRTGTDTQYF
cdr3_nt: TGTGCCAGCAGCATCAGGACAGGCACAGATACGCAGTATTTT

j_call: TRBJ2-5
v_call: TRBV30
d_call: NA
clone_size: NA
cdr3_aa: CAWTAGPGAQYF
cdr3_nt: TGTGCCTGGACAGCGGGCCCCGGTGCCCAGTACTTC

j_call: TRBJ1-6
v_call: TRBV27
d_call: TRBD1
clone_size: NA
cdr3_aa: CASSSDRRDNSPLHF
cdr3_nt: TGTGCCAGCAGTTCGGACAGGCGCGATAATTCACCCCTCCACTTT

j_call: TRBJ2-3
v_call: TRBV4-2
d_call: TRBD2
clone_size: once
cdr3_aa: CASSQTSGGMDTQYF
cdr3_nt: TGTGCCAGCAGCCAAACTAGCGGGGGGATGGATACGCAGTATTTT

j_call: TRBJ2-7
v_call: TRBV10-3
d_call: NA
clone_size: NA
cdr3_aa: CAIRGRNYEQYF
cdr3_nt: TGTGCCATCAGGGGCAGAAACTACGAGCAGTACTTC

j_call: TRBJ1-2
v_call: TRBV27
d_call: TRBD1
clone_size: NA
cdr3_aa: CASSYNSNRGGYTF
cdr3_nt: TGTGCCAGCAGTTACAACTCTAACAGGGGAGGCTACACCTTC

j_call: TRBJ2-3
v_call: TRBV19
d_call: NA
clone_size: NA
cdr3_aa: CASSIEYRAAPDTQYF
cdr3_nt: TGTGCCAGTAGTATTGAATACAGGGCGGCCCCAGATACGCAGTATTTT

j_call: TRBJ2-5
v_call: TRBV7-2
d_call: NA
clone_size: NA
cdr3_aa: CASSQTGPQETQYF
cdr3_nt: TGTGCCAGCAGCCAAACAGGACCTCAAGAGACCCAGTACTTC

j_call: TRBJ1-5
v_call: TRBV18
d_call: TRBD1
clone_size: NA
cdr3_aa: CASSPAGTGSGNQPQHF
cdr3_nt: TGTGCCAGCTCACCAGCCGGGACAGGGAGTGGGAATCAGCCCCAGCATTTT

j_call: TRBJ1-2
v_call: TRBV18
d_call: TRBD1
clone_size: once
cdr3_aa: CASSALPRQGGTALNYGYTF
cdr3_nt: TGTGCCAGCTCAGCACTCCCTAGACAGGGGGGTACCGCACTGAACTATGGCTACACCTTC

j_call: TRBJ1-4
v_call: TRBV30
d_call: TRBD1
clone_size: NA
cdr3_aa: CAWSRTGPNEKLFF
cdr3_nt: TGTGCCTGGAGTCGGACAGGGCCTAATGAAAAACTGTTTTTT

j_call: TRBJ1-4
v_call: TRBV6-5
d_call: TRBD1
clone_size: NA
cdr3_aa: CASRGDRGEKLFF
cdr3_nt: TGTGCCAGCAGGGGGGACAGGGGCGAAAAACTGTTTTTT

j_call: TRBJ2-1
v_call: TRBV4-3
d_call: TRBD2
clone_size: once
cdr3_aa: CASSQWAGGSSSYNEQFF
cdr3_nt: TGCGCCAGCAGCCAATGGGCGGGGGGTTCAAGCTCCTACAATGAGCAGTTCTTC

j_call: TRBJ2-7
v_call: TRBV4-3
d_call: TRBD1
clone_size: once
cdr3_aa: CASSQGDRGFGEQYF
cdr3_nt: TGCGCCAGCAGCCAAGGGGACAGGGGATTTGGGGAGCAGTACTTC

j_call: TRBJ1-1
v_call: TRBV4-1
d_call: NA
clone_size: NA
cdr3_aa: CASSQEQGRENTEAFF
cdr3_nt: TGCGCCAGCAGCCAGGAACAGGGTAGGGAGAACACTGAAGCTTTCTTT

j_call: TRBJ2-2
v_call: TRBV7-6
d_call: TRBD2
clone_size: NA
cdr3_aa: CASSLGTSFMNTGELFF
cdr3_nt: TGTGCCAGCAGCTTAGGGACTAGCTTTATGAACACCGGGGAGCTGTTTTTT

j_call: TRBJ2-5
v_call: TRBV7-2
d_call: TRBD2
clone_size: once
cdr3_aa: CASSQMAGEGATQYF
cdr3_nt: TGTGCCAGCAGCCAAATGGCGGGGGAAGGAGCGACCCAGTACTTC

j_call: TRBJ1-5
v_call: TRBV19
d_call: NA
clone_size: NA
cdr3_aa: CASSIGSGPKGQPQHF
cdr3_nt: TGTGCCAGTAGTATAGGTTCAGGGCCTAAGGGTCAGCCCCAGCATTTT

j_call: TRBJ1-1
v_call: TRBV10-3
d_call: NA
clone_size: NA
cdr3_aa: CAISESGRGNTEAFF
cdr3_nt: TGTGCCATCAGTGAGTCGGGGCGGGGGAACACTGAAGCTTTCTTT

j_call: TRBJ2-1
v_call: TRBV6-6
d_call: TRBD2
clone_size: NA
cdr3_aa: CASSPDGGAYNEQFF
cdr3_nt: TGTGCCAGCAGTCCGGACGGGGGGGCCTACAATGAGCAGTTCTTC

j_call: TRBJ2-3
v_call: TRBV5-1
d_call: TRBD2
clone_size: NA
cdr3_aa: CASSPSGLAGKTDTQYF
cdr3_nt: TGCGCCAGCAGCCCTTCGGGACTAGCGGGGAAAACAGATACGCAGTATTTT

j_call: TRBJ2-7
v_call: TRBV27
d_call: TRBD2
clone_size: NA
cdr3_aa: CASRGGSWHEQYF
cdr3_nt: TGTGCCAGCCGGGGGGGATCCTGGCACGAGCAGTACTTC

j_call: TRBJ1-5
v_call: TRBV4-1
d_call: NA
clone_size: NA
cdr3_aa: CASSQVGGNQPQHF
cdr3_nt: TGCGCCAGCAGCCAAGTGGGGGGTAATCAGCCCCAGCATTTT

j_call: TRBJ1-4
v_call: TRBV7-2
d_call: NA
clone_size: once
cdr3_aa: CASSPDVGGYWEKLFF
cdr3_nt: TGTGCCAGCAGCCCCGACGTGGGGGGGTATTGGGAAAAACTGTTTTTT

j_call: TRBJ1-4
v_call: TRBV4-2
d_call: TRBD1
clone_size: many
cdr3_aa: CASSGTGQANEKLFF
cdr3_nt: TGTGCCAGCAGCGGGACAGGGCAAGCTAATGAAAAACTGTTTTTT

j_call: TRBJ2-4
v_call: TRBV18
d_call: NA
clone_size: NA
cdr3_aa: CASSPQWKGAKNIQYF
cdr3_nt: TGTGCCAGCTCACCACAGTGGAAGGGGGCCAAAAACATTCAGTACTTC

j_call: TRBJ1-1
v_call: TRBV29-1
d_call: NA
clone_size: NA
cdr3_aa: CSVEGEAFTEAFF
cdr3_nt: TGCAGCGTTGAAGGGGAGGCATTCACTGAAGCTTTCTTT

j_call: TRBJ2-1
v_call: TRBV19
d_call: TRBD2
clone_size: NA
cdr3_aa: CASSRRLAGLYNEQFF
cdr3_nt: TGTGCCAGTAGTAGGCGTCTAGCGGGGCTATACAATGAGCAGTTCTTC

j_call: TRBJ2-7
v_call: TRBV7-9
d_call: NA
clone_size: few
cdr3_aa: CASSLDRELYEQYF
cdr3_nt: TGTGCCAGCAGCTTAGACAGGGAACTCTACGAGCAGTACTTC

j_call: TRBJ1-4
v_call: TRBV5-1
d_call: NA
clone_size: NA
cdr3_aa: CASSWGRALGEKLFF
cdr3_nt: TGCGCCAGCAGCTGGGGCCGGGCCCTAGGGGAAAAACTGTTTTTT

j_call: TRBJ2-1
v_call: TRBV4-1
d_call: TRBD2
clone_size: NA
cdr3_aa: CASSQFLAGAYNEQFF
cdr3_nt: TGCGCCAGCAGCCAATTCCTAGCGGGGGCCTACAATGAGCAGTTCTTC

j_call: TRBJ1-5
v_call: TRBV6-6
d_call: TRBD1
clone_size: NA
cdr3_aa: CASSWGTDRVYQPQHF
cdr3_nt: TGTGCCAGCAGCTGGGGGACGGACAGGGTATATCAGCCCCAGCATTTT

j_call: TRBJ1-6
v_call: TRBV5-1
d_call: TRBD1
clone_size: NA
cdr3_aa: CASSLEPGQGHSPLHF
cdr3_nt: TGCGCCAGCAGCTTGGAGCCGGGACAGGGACATTCACCCCTCCACTTT

j_call: TRBJ2-3
v_call: TRBV30
d_call: TRBD2
clone_size: NA
cdr3_aa: CAWRGRGGLTDTQYF
cdr3_nt: TGTGCCTGGAGGGGGAGGGGTGGACTCACAGATACGCAGTATTTT

j_call: TRBJ2-1
v_call: TRBV6-5
d_call: TRBD2
clone_size: once
cdr3_aa: CASSANPGGANEQFF
cdr3_nt: TGTGCCAGCAGCGCTAACCCCGGGGGGGCCAATGAGCAGTTCTTC